This T cell receptor beta chain appears in the sequencing data of a study of technical replicates of blood from several donors. The data were produced by immunoSEQ multiplex PCR, yet TCRdb's version contains in-frame clones alone and is incomplete. The table lists more than 70,000 clones, roughly 94% of them singletons. Germline values: CDR1 SGHRS, CDR2 YFSETQ. The CDR3 has 16 amino acids. Unmatched junction bases numbered 7, after V lost 0 bases and J lost 6 bases. The TCR was taken from a human donor in good health. Sequencing input: T cells isolated from PBMCs. The V and J genes are TRBV5-1 and TRBJ2-1; TRBD2 agrees at 9 bases. The CDR3 region is CASSLALAGSVNEQFF. In DNA, the CDR3 is TGCGCCAGCAGCTTGGCTCTAGCGGGATCCGTCAATGAGCAGTTCTTC.